This T cell receptor beta chain was documented in a study of blood T cells in healthy people across ages. The V end lost 5 bases, the J end lost 4 bases, and 14 bases lay between the germline ends. The CDR3 is 14 amino acids. Germline values: CDR1 SGHTA, CDR2 FQGNSA. A second about 7 to 12 cycle PCR used barcoded and J-beta primers. TCRdb fed the 5' RACE reads into MiXCR, producing one record per CDR3 protein. The sample includes about 1,600,000 distinct CDR3 sequences, approximately 40% of them seen just once. The TCR sequence derives from a woman aged 18-29 years in good health. The chain has TRBV7-2 and TRBJ2-5; D might be TRBD1 (5 bases). Material: blood. DNA for the CDR3: TGTGCCAGCAGCCCCTCTTGGGGCGGAGAGACCCAGTACTTC. Translation gives CASSPSWGGETQYF. Drawing the rest from reference TRBV7-2 and TRBJ2-5, the complete variable domain is GAGVSQSPSNKVTEKGKDVELRCDPISGHTALYWYRQSLGQGLEFLIYFQGNSAPDKSGLPSDRFSAERTGGSVSTLTIQRTQQEDSAVYLCASSPSWGGETQYFGPGTRLLVL.